This TCR beta chain was recovered during a study of cytomegalovirus exposure and HLA in healthy donors. Study results and limitations: When presence/absence was analysed, sequencing depth was taken to be roughly uniform across donors.

Primers for the PCR totalled 60 Vbeta and 13 Jbeta. Clones were sequenced by immunoSEQ multiplex PCR, and TCRdb holds only the in-frame ones, with some missing. Of about 170,000 clones detected, about 80% appear once; the ten largest clones hold around 1%. Comments on this clone: What it recognizes is unknown.

The CDR3 is made up of 13 amino acids. CDR1 and CDR2 from the germline V gene are SGHNT and YYREEE (reference sequence). V dropped 5 bases and J dropped 5; count of bases not matched to a gene: 3. This TCR was recovered from a woman aged 50 to 60 in good health and CMV-seropositive. The material sequenced was PBMCs. V and J are TRBV5-4 and TRBJ1-4; 7 bases agree with TRBD1. The CDR3 DNA sequence: TGTGCCAGCAGAGAGACAGGGAATGAAAAACTGTTTTTT. Its protein product is CASRETGNEKLFF. Filled out from reference TRBV5-4 and TRBJ1-4, the complete variable domain reads ETGVTQSPTHLIKTRGQQVTLRCSSQSGHNTVSWYQQALGQGPQFIFQYYREEENGRGNFPPRFSGLQFPNYSSELNVNALELDDSALYLCASRETGNEKLFFGSGTQLSVL.